This T cell receptor beta chain appears in the sequencing data of a study of graft-versus-host responses after intestinal transplantation. Study-level background: Recipients were all induced with anti-thymocyte globulin, then given tacrolimus and steroids for around three years. General study points: Detected in recipient marrow were GvH clones, some of which were first observed in ileum or blood.

Worth noting for this clone: What it binds is not known.

Some clones are missing from TCRdb's copy, which holds only in-frame ones; the method was immunoSEQ multiplex PCR. The data contain roughly 85,000 clones, less than 95% of them singletons. The sample here was unstimulated CD8+ T cells sorted from spleen or lymph node cells, taken before transplant. This receptor was identified in a human donor who was the organ donor for an intestinal transplant.

DNA for the CDR3: TGTGCCAGCAGCGCCTCCCCCAGGGGTGAGGACTACGAGCAGTACTTC. Translation gives CASSASPRGEDYEQYF. V usage is TRBV5-4 and J usage is TRBJ2-7; a possible D gene is TRBD1 (6 bases). The germline V gene has CDR1 SGHNT and CDR2 YYREEE (reference sequence). The CDR3 totals 16 residues. Trimming took 4 bases from V and 3 from J, leaving 20 bases between them.